The 10 T cell receptor beta chains listed next were all sequenced from one sample in a study of beta chain features in type 1 diabetes. Every bit of the isolated RNA underwent reverse transcription, so sequencing read expressed TCRB transcripts. Sequencing used immunoSEQ multiplex PCR; TCRdb keeps in-frame clones, though not all of them. This repertoire shows a few hundred thousand clones, roughly 15% found once; its top ten account for more than 6.5%. Sequenced sample: central memory CD4+ T cells from blood. The receptors were sampled from a man under 40 in good health.

The V gene is TRBV15, the J gene TRBJ1-3, with D uncertain. This CDR3 comprises 14 residues. The V end was cut by 0 bases, the J end by 3 bases, with 6 bases between. Per germline, CDR1 LNHNV and CDR2 YYDKDF (reference sequence). Here the CDR3 DNA reads TGTGCCACCAGCAGAGAGGGATATGGAAACACCATATATTTT. Translating gives CATSREGYGNTIYF.

The chain links TRBV6-6 to TRBJ2-3; unclear D gene. V gave up 6 bases and J gave up 6 bases, with 19 bases separating them. The CDR3 covers 15 residues. Germline CDR1 is MNHNY and CDR2 is SVGAGI (reference sequence). For the CDR3, the DNA is TGTGCCAGCAGCTTGTCCCCGACGCCGCGGGATACGCAGTATTTT. Translated, it gives CASSLSPTPRDTQYF.

This chain connects TRBV12-5 to TRBJ2-1; D gene unclear. The CDR3 is 13 residues long. Per germline, CDR1 LGHNT and CDR2 FRNRAP. V dropped 6 bases and J dropped 6 bases, with 12 bases sitting between them. The CDR3 sequence is CASGTSSFNEQFF. The DNA of the CDR3 is TGTGCTAGTGGGACATCTTCATTCAATGAGCAGTTCTTC. The variable domain in full, with the rest retrieved from reference TRBV12-5 and TRBJ2-1, is DARVTQTPRHKVTEMGQEVTMRCQPILGHNTVFWYRQTMMQGLELLAYFRNRAPLDDSGMPKDRFSAEMPDATLATLKIQPSEPRDSAVYFCASGTSSFNEQFFGPGTRLTVL.

This clone turned up a few times. The J gene is TRBJ1-1, the V gene TRBV5-1, with D possibly TRBD1 on 5 matching bases. Trimming took off 4 bases at V and 7 bases at J, with 14 bases between the two ends. The germline V gene encodes CDR1 SGHRS and CDR2 YFSETQ. The CDR3 has 13 residues. This CDR3 is CASSPTWGVEAFF. The CDR3 DNA reads as TGCGCCAGCAGCCCTACGTGGGGGGTTGAAGCTTTCTTT.

The chain uses TRBV19 and TRBJ1-4; D might be TRBD1 (6 bases). The CDR3 totals 14 residues. The germline gives CDR1 LNHDA, CDR2 SQIVND (reference sequence). Trimming removed 5 bases at V and 7 bases at J, with 14 bases between. The CDR3 DNA reads as TGTGCCAGTAGTCGGGGGCGTAGGGGTGAAAAACTGTTTTTT. Residues: CASSRGRRGEKLFF.

The genes are TRBV4-1 and TRBJ2-7, with 9 bases lining up with TRBD1. V shed 3 bases, J shed 6 bases, and the junction held 9 bases outside the gene matches. The CDR3 runs 15 residues. Per germline, CDR1 MGHRA and CDR2 YSYEKL. The CDR3: CASSHEGQGRPEQYF. CDR3 coding DNA: TGCGCCAGCAGCCACGAGGGACAGGGTCGGCCCGAGCAGTACTTC.

This chain uses TRBV7-2 with TRBJ2-3; D unclear. The CDR3 runs 14 residues. V lost 4 bases and J lost 2, with 10 bases in between. Germline lookup yields CDR1 SGHTA and CDR2 FQGNSA. The CDR3 nucleotides are TGTGCCAGCAGCTCTGCCCAAGACACAGATACGCAGTATTTT. Its protein product is CASSSAQDTDTQYF.

J is TRBJ1-6 and V is TRBV4-1, with a possible D match to TRBD1 (5 bases). Germline lookup yields CDR1 MGHRA and CDR2 YSYEKL. Trimming pared 0 bases from V and 0 bases from J, leaving 18 bases between. There are 20 residues in the CDR3. DNA for the CDR3: TGCGCCAGCAGCCAAGATTCGCAGGGCACCCTTAGCTCCTATAATTCACCCCTCCACTTT. This translates into CASSQDSQGTLSSYNSPLHF.

This clone was seen more than once but under ten times. The V gene is TRBV5-4, the J gene TRBJ2-2, with 7 bases matching TRBD1. Germline V lookup: CDR1 SGHNT, CDR2 YYREEE (reference sequence). J lost 5 bases, V lost 4 bases, and 8 bases had no gene match. There are 15 residues in the CDR3. The CDR3 sequence: CASSRDSGWTGELFF. The CDR3 nucleotides are TGTGCCAGCAGCCGGGACAGCGGTTGGACCGGGGAGCTGTTTTTT.

The V call is TRBV4-1, the J call TRBJ1-5; no clear D gene. Trimming took off 0 bases at V and 9 bases at J, with 9 bases between the two ends. Germline-derived CDR1 and CDR2 are MGHRA and YSYEKL. There are 13 residues in the CDR3. The CDR3 protein is CASSQDTTGPQHF. As DNA, the CDR3 is TGCGCCAGCAGCCAAGATACAACGGGGCCCCAGCATTTT.